This is a list of T cell receptor beta chains from one sample in a study of PD-1 blockade in classical Hodgkin lymphoma. The protocol was immunoSEQ multiplex PCR, while the TCRdb copy is restricted to in-frame clones and leaves out a portion. The data show some 100,000 clones, more than 85% seen once. The input for sequencing was peripheral blood mononuclear cells (PBMCs), taken before the fourth cycle of nivolumab. These receptors originate from a human donor with classical Hodgkin lymphoma. CDR3s include the opening cysteine and the closing phenylalanine or tryptophan. A D gene is named only where the DNA matches it firmly. Not all rows give a size; the values are once, few, many and, for expanded clones, a class.

cdr3_nt cdr3_aa v_call d_call j_call clone_size cdr3_length
TGTGCCAGCAGCTCGATCGGGACTAGCGGCAATGAGCAGTTCTTC CASSSIGTSGNEQFF TRBV7-3 TRBD2 TRBJ2-1 . 15
TGTGCCAGCAGCGTAGCTGGGGGGGGGATTATGAATGAGCAGTTCTTC CASSVAGGGIMNEQFF TRBV9 TRBD2 TRBJ2-1 once 16
TGTGCCAGCAGCTTCTTCCTGATGCTGGAGGGTGAGCAGTTCTTC CASSFFLMLEGEQFF TRBV7-2 . TRBJ2-1 . 15
TGTGCCAGCTCACCGGGTATCACAGGGGTATACGAGCAGTACTTC CASSPGITGVYEQYF TRBV18 TRBD1 TRBJ2-7 . 15
TGTGCCAGCAGTTATAGCACGGCGACTAATGAAAAACTGTTTTTT CASSYSTATNEKLFF TRBV6-5 . TRBJ1-4 . 15
TGTGCCAGCAGTGGAAGGGACAGGGGTGGCACTGAAGCTTTCTTT CASSGRDRGGTEAFF TRBV2 TRBD1 TRBJ1-1 . 15
TGCGCCAGTCAAATTGGACAGGGGCCAAGGGGCCTATTAAACACTGAAGCTTTCTTT CASQIGQGPRGLLNTEAFF TRBV5-1 TRBD1 TRBJ1-1 . 19
TGCGCCAGCAGCCGTTTAATGGGCGTTAGAAATGAAAAACTGTTTTTT CASSRLMGVRNEKLFF TRBV4-1 . TRBJ1-4 . 16
TGTGCCAGCAGTACGCTAACTAGAGGCCACGAGCAGTACTTC CASSTLTRGHEQYF TRBV27 . TRBJ2-7 once 14
TGTGCCAGCATCCCCCGGGTTCGGACAGGGGGCCTATATGGCTACACCTTC CASIPRVRTGGLYGYTF TRBV28 TRBD1 TRBJ1-2 . 17
TGCGCCAGCAGCTCCCCGCCCTCTGGGGCCAACGTCCTGACTTTC CASSSPPSGANVLTF TRBV4-1 . TRBJ2-6 . 15
TGTGCCAGCAGTCCCACAGGGGGCGACGGGAATCCTAATGAAAAACTGTTTTTT CASSPTGGDGNPNEKLFF TRBV21-1 . TRBJ1-4 . 18
TGTGCCAGTAGTATTTCGAGAAACACCGGGGAGCTGTTTTTT CASSISRNTGELFF TRBV19 . TRBJ2-2 . 14
TGTGCCAGCAGCTCCACTATACTAGCGCCTCCCTACGAGCAGTACTTC CASSSTILAPPYEQYF TRBV5-6 TRBD2 TRBJ2-7 . 16
TGTGCCAGCAGCTTAGAACTAGCGGGAACGTTAGATACGCAGTATTTT CASSLELAGTLDTQYF TRBV11-2 TRBD2 TRBJ2-3 . 16
TGTGCCAGCAGGGTGGCGGTAGCGGGAGTCTCCGAGCAGTACTTC CASRVAVAGVSEQYF TRBV2 TRBD2 TRBJ2-7 once 15
TGTGCCAGCACCGTTGGGAGCTACACAGATACGCAGTATTTT CASTVGSYTDTQYF TRBV27 . TRBJ2-3 . 14
TGTGCCAGCAGTTTAGGACTTTTTAAGACCCAGTACTTC CASSLGLFKTQYF TRBV27 . TRBJ2-5 . 13
TGTGCCAGCAGTTACTCGCGGGGGTTGGGAAACACCATATATTTT CASSYSRGLGNTIYF TRBV6-5 . TRBJ1-3 . 15
TGTGCCAGCAGGGGACAGGGGGCCAATGAGCAGTTCTTC CASRGQGANEQFF TRBV9 TRBD1 TRBJ2-1 . 13
TGTGCCAGCCTGAGAACCGGGACAGGGGCCTCGCGGGAGCAGTACTTC CASLRTGTGASREQYF TRBV7-9 TRBD1 TRBJ2-7 . 16
TGTGCCAGCAGCTTAGCGGGCGGGAACGTAGGCACAGATACGCAGTATTTT CASSLAGGNVGTDTQYF TRBV7-9 . TRBJ2-3 . 17
TGTGCCAGCTCACCGGGCGGGAGGACCTACAATGAGCAGTTCTTC CASSPGGRTYNEQFF TRBV18 TRBD2 TRBJ2-1 . 15
TGTGCCAGCAGCCCACTTCAGAACACCGGGGAGCTGTTTTTT CASSPLQNTGELFF TRBV7-2 . TRBJ2-2 . 14
TGTGCCAGCAGCGTATATCAGGGGCTTAACACTGAAGCTTTCTTT CASSVYQGLNTEAFF TRBV9 . TRBJ1-1 . 15
TGTGCCACATTACGCACGGTCGAGATGGCTGGAAACACCATATATTTT CATLRTVEMAGNTIYF TRBV10-3 . TRBJ1-3 . 16
TGTGCCAGCTCACCGCCCGGCCGTGAAGCTTTCTTT CASSPPGREAFF TRBV18 . TRBJ1-1 . 12
TGTGCCAGCAGCCCGGATCCGGACTGGGGACTAGCAGATACGCAGTATTTT CASSPDPDWGLADTQYF TRBV11-3 TRBD2 TRBJ2-3 . 17
TGTGCCAGTAGTCCTAGCCCCAATCAGCCCCAGCATTTT CASSPSPNQPQHF TRBV19 . TRBJ1-5 . 13
TGTGCCAGCAGTTTAGCCGGACCATCATTCAATGAGCAGTTCTTC CASSLAGPSFNEQFF TRBV28 . TRBJ2-1 . 15
TGTGCCAGCAGCGTAGAAGGCACTCCAGGGTACGAGCAGTACTTC CASSVEGTPGYEQYF TRBV9 . TRBJ2-7 . 15
TGTGCCTTTCACGGCGGGGCAGGGGTTGTGAATGAGCAGTTCTTC CAFHGGAGVVNEQFF TRBV30 . TRBJ2-1 . 15
TGTGCCAGCAGTTCTTACAGGGTAAGGTCCTACAATGAGCAGTTCTTC CASSSYRVRSYNEQFF TRBV27 . TRBJ2-1 . 16
TGTGCCAGCAGCCCCCACACTGAAGCTTTCTTT CASSPHTEAFF TRBV9 . TRBJ1-1 . 11
TGTGCTAGCAGCTTAGCGGGGTCAAACAATGAGCAGTTCTTC CASSLAGSNNEQFF TRBV7-7 TRBD2 TRBJ2-1 . 14
TGTGCCATCAGTGAGCCGGGGCTTAACGAGCAGTACTTC CAISEPGLNEQYF TRBV10-3 . TRBJ2-7 . 13
TGCGCCAGCAGCAGCTTCGGGACATTACGCCCTGAAACCGGGGAGCTGTTTTTT CASSSFGTLRPETGELFF TRBV5-1 . TRBJ2-2 . 18
TGTGCCAGCAGCAGGGGGAGCGCAGCTCGCGGCTACACCTTC CASSRGSAARGYTF TRBV5-6 . TRBJ1-2 . 14
TGTGCCAGCAGTTTATCGGGGGCAAGGGGACAAGAGACCCAGTACTTC CASSLSGARGQETQYF TRBV27 . TRBJ2-5 once 16
TGTGCCAGCAGCCAGACCACAAGACGGTCACCCCTCCACTTT CASSQTTRRSPLHF TRBV5-6 . TRBJ1-6 . 14
TGTGCCAGCAGATCCGCAGGGGCCTACACTGAAGCTTTCTTT CASRSAGAYTEAFF TRBV11-2 . TRBJ1-1 . 14